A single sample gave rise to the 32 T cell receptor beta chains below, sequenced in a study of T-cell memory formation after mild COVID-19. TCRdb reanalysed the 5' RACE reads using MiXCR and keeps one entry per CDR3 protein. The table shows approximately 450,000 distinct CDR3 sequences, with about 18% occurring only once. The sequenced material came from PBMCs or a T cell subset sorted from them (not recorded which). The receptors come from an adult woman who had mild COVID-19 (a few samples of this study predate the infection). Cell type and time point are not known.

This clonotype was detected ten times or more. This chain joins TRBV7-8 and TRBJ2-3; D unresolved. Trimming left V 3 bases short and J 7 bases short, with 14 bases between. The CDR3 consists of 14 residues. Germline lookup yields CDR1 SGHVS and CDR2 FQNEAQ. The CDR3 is CASSLGRPTHTQYF. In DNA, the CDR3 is TGTGCCAGCAGCTTGGGCAGGCCAACCCATACGCAGTATTTT.

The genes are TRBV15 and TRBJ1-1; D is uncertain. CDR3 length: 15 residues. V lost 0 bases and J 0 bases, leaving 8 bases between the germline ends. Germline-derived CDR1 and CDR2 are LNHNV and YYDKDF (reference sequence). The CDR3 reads CATSRDGPMNTEAFF. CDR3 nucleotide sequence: TGTGCCACCAGCAGAGATGGTCCAATGAACACTGAAGCTTTCTTT.

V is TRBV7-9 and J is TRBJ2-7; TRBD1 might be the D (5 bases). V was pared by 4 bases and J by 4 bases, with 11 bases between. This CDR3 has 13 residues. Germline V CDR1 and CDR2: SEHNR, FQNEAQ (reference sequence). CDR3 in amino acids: CASSYPRVYEQYF. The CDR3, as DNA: TGTGCCAGCAGCTACCCCAGGGTATACGAGCAGTACTTC.

The CDR3 protein is CASSHGAYRGGSYEQYF. In DNA form, the CDR3 reads TGTGCCAGCAGCCACGGGGCCTACAGGGGGGGATCCTACGAGCAGTACTTC. This chain joins TRBV6-5 and TRBJ2-7, with D perhaps matching TRBD1 (8 bases). This CDR3 comprises 17 residues. Looked up from germline, CDR1 is MNHEY and CDR2 is SVGAGI. Trimming left V 6 bases short and J 1 base short, with 22 bases between.

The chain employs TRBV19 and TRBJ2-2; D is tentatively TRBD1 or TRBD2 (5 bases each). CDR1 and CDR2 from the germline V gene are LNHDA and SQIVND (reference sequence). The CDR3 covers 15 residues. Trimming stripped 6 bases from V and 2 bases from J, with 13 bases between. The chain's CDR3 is CASRVGTKNTGELFF. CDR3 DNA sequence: TGTGCCAGTAGGGTAGGGACCAAAAACACCGGGGAGCTGTTTTTT. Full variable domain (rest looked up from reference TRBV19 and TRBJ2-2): DGGITQSPKYLFRKEGQNVTLSCEQNLNHDAMYWYRQDPGQGLRLIYYSQIVNDFQKGDIAEGYSVSREKKESFPLTVTSAQKNPTAFYLCASRVGTKNTGELFFGEGSRLTVL.

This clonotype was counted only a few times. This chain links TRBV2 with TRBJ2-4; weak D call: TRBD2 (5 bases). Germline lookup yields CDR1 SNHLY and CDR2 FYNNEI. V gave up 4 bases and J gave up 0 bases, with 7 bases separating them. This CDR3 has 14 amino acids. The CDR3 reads CASSGELAKNIQYF. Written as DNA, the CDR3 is TGTGCCAGCAGTGGGGAGCTAGCCAAAAACATTCAGTACTTC.

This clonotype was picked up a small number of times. The CDR3 DNA reads as TGTGCCAGCAGTTTAACTCCATCGGGGGACCCGAACACCGGGGAGCTGTTTTTT. Translating it yields CASSLTPSGDPNTGELFF. The V and J genes are TRBV12-3 or TRBV12-4 and TRBJ2-2; TRBD2 is a possible D gene (6 bases). Trimming pared 2 bases from V and 0 bases from J, leaving 16 bases between. The CDR3 runs 18 residues.

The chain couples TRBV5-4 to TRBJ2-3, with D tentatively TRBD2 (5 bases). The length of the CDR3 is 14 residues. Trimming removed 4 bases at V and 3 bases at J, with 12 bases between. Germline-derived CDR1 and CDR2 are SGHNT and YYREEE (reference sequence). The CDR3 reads CASSRGPVTDTQYF. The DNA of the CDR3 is TGTGCCAGCAGCAGAGGGCCGGTGACAGATACGCAGTATTTT. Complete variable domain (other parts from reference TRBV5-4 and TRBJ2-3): ETGVTQSPTHLIKTRGQQVTLRCSSQSGHNTVSWYQQALGQGPQFIFQYYREEENGRGNFPPRFSGLQFPNYSSELNVNALELDDSALYLCASSRGPVTDTQYFGPGTRLTVL.

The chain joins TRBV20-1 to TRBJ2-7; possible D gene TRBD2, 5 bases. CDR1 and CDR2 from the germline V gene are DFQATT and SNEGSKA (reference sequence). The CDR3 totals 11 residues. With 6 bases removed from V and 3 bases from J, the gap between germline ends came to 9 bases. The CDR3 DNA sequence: TGCAGTGCCGAGAGGGACTACGAGCAGTACTTC. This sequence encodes CSAERDYEQYF.

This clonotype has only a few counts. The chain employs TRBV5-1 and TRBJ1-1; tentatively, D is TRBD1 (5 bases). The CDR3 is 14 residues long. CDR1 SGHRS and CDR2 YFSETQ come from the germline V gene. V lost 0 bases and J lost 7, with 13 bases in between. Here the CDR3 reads CASSLAGANDEAFF. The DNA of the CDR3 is TGCGCCAGCAGCTTGGCCGGGGCAAATGATGAAGCTTTCTTT. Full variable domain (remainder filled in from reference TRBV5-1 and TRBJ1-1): KAGVTQTPRYLIKTRGQQVTLSCSPISGHRSVSWYQQTPGQGLQFLFEYFSETQRNKGNFPGRFSGRQFSNSRSEMNVSTLELGDSALYLCASSLAGANDEAFFGQGTRLTVV.

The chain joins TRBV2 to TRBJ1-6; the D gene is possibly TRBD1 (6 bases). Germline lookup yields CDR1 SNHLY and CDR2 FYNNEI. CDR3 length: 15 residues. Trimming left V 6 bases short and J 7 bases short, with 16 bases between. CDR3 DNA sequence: TGTGCCAGCAGACAGGGAACTGTCCTCAATTCACCCCTCCACTTT. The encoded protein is CASRQGTVLNSPLHF.

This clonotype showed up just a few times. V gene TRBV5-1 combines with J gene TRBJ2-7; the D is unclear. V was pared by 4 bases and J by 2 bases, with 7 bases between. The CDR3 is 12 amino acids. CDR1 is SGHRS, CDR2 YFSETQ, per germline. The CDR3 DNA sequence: TGCGCCAGCAGCGGGAACGCCTACGAGCAGTACTTC. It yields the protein CASSGNAYEQYF.

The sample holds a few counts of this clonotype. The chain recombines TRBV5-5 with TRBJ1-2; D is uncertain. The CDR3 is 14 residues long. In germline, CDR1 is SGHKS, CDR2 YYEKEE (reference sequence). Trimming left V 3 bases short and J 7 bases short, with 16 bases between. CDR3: CASSSTQAMGGYTF. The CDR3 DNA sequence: TGTGCCAGCAGCTCCACCCAGGCCATGGGTGGCTACACCTTC.

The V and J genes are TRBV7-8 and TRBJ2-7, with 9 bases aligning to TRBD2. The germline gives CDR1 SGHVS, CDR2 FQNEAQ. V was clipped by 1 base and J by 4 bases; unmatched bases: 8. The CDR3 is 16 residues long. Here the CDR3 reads CASSLERVAGVYEQYF. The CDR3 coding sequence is TGTGCCAGCAGCTTAGAGAGGGTAGCGGGAGTTTACGAGCAGTACTTC.

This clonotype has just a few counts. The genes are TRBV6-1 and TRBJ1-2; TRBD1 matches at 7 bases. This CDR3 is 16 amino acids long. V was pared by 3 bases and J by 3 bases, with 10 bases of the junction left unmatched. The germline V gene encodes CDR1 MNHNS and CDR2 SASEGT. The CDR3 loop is CASSEGTARGDYGYTF. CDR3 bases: TGTGCCAGCAGTGAGGGGACAGCGAGAGGAGACTATGGCTACACCTTC.

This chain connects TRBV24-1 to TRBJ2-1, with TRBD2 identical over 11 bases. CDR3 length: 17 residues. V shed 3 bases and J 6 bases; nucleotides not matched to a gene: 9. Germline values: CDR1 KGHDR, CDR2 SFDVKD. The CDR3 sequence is CATSDRRLAGGGNEQFF. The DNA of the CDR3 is TGTGCCACCAGTGATCGACGGCTAGCGGGGGGCGGCAATGAGCAGTTCTTC.

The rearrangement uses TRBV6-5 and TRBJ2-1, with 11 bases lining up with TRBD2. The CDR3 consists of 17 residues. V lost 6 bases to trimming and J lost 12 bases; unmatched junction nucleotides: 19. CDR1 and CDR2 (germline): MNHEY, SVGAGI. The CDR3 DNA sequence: TGTGCCAGCAGCGGACACCCGGGGACTAGCGGACCCGCTGGGCAGTTCTTC. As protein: CASSGHPGTSGPAGQFF.

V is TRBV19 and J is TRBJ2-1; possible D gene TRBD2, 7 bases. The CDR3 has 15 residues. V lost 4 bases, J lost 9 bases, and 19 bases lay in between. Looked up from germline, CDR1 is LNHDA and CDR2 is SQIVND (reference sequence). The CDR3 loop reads CASSKQSAGASEQFF. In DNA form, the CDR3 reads TGTGCCAGTAGTAAGCAATCGGCGGGGGCGAGTGAGCAGTTCTTC.

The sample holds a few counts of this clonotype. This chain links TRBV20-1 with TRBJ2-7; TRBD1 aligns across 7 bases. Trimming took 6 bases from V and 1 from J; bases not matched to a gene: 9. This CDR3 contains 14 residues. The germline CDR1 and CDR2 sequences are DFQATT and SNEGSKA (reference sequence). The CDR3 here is CSAVRQGVSYEQYF. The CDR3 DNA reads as TGCAGTGCCGTGAGACAGGGCGTATCCTACGAGCAGTACTTC.

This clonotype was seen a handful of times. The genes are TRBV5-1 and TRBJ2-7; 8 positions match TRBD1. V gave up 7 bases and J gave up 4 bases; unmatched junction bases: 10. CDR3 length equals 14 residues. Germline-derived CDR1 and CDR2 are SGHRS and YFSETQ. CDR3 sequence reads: CASGYPGQEYEQYF. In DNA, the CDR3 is TGCGCCAGCGGCTACCCGGGACAGGAGTACGAGCAGTACTTC.

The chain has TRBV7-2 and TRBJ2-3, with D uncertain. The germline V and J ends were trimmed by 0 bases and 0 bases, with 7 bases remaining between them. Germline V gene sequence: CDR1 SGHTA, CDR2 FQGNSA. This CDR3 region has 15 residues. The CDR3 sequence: CASSLAILSTDTQYF. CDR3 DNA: TGTGCCAGCAGCTTAGCCATCCTTAGCACAGATACGCAGTATTTT.

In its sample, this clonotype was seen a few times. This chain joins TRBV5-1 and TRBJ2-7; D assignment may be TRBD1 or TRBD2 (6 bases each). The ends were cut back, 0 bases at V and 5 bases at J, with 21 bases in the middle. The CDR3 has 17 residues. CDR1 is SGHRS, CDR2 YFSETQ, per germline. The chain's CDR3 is CASSLDIWGALSHEQYF. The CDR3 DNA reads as TGCGCCAGCAGCTTGGACATCTGGGGGGCGCTTTCCCACGAGCAGTACTTC.

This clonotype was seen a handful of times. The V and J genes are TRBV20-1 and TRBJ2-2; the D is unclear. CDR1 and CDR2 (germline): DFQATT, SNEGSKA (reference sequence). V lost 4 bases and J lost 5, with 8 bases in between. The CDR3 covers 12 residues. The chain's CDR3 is CSATSETGELFF. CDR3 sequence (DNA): TGCAGTGCTACTTCCGAGACCGGGGAGCTGTTTTTT.

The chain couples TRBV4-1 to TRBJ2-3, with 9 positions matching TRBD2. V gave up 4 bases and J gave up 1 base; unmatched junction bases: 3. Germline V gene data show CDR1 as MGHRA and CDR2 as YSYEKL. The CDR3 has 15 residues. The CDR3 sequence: CASSLRTSGTDTQYF. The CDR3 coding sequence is TGCGCCAGCAGCCTCAGGACTAGCGGCACAGATACGCAGTATTTT.

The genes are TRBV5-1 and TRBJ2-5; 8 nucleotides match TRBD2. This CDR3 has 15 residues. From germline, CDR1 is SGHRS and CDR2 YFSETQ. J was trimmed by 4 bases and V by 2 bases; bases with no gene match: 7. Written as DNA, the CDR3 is TGCGCCAGCAGCTTTGATGGGACTAGGGGAGAGACCCAGTACTTC. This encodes CASSFDGTRGETQYF.

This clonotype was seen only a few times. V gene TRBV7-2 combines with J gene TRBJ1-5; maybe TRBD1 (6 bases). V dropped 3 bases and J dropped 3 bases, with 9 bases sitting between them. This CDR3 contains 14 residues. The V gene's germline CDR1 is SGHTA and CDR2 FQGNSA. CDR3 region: CASSFGQINQPQHF. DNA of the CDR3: TGTGCCAGCAGCTTCGGACAGATCAATCAGCCCCAGCATTTT.

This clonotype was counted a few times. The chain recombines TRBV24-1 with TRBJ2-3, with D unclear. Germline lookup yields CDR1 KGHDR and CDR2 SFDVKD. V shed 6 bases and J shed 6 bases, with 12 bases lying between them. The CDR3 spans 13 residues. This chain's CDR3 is CATSPQGADTQYF. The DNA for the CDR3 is TGTGCCACCAGTCCTCAAGGAGCGGATACGCAGTATTTT.

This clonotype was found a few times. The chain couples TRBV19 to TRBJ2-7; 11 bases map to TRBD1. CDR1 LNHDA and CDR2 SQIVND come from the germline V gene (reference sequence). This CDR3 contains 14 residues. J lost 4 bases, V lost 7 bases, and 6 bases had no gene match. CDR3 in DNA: TGTGCCAGTAAGGATGGACAGGGGGCTTACGAGCAGTACTTC. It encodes CASKDGQGAYEQYF.

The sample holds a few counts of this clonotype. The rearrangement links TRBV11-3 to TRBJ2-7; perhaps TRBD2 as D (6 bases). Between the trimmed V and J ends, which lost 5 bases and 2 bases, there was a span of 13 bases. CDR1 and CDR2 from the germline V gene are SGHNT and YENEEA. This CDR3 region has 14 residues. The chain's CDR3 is CASSPARGAYEQYF. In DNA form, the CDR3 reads TGTGCCAGCAGCCCCGCGCGGGGCGCCTACGAGCAGTACTTC.

This CDR3 reads CASSSFSVAETQYF. The CDR3 coding sequence is TGTGCCAGCAGCTCTTTCTCGGTTGCAGAGACCCAGTACTTC. The rearrangement links TRBV7-9 to TRBJ2-5, with D uncertain. Between the trimmed V and J ends, which lost 4 bases and 4 bases, there was a span of 13 bases. There are 14 residues in the CDR3. The V gene's germline CDR1 is SEHNR and CDR2 FQNEAQ (reference sequence).

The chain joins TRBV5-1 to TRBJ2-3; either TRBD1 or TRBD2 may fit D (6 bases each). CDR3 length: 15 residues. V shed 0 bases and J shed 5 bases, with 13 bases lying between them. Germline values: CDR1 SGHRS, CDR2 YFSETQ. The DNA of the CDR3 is TGCGCCAGCAGCTTGGAACTAGAGGGGGGAGATACGCAGTATTTT. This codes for CASSLELEGGDTQYF.

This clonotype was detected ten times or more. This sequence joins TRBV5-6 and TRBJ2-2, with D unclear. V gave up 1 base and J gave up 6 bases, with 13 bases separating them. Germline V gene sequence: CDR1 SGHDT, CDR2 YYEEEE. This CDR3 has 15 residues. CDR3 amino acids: CASSLPPTPPGELFF. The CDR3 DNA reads TGTGCCAGCAGCTTGCCACCGACCCCCCCCGGGGAGCTGTTTTTT. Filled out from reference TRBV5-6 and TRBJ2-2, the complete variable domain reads DAGVTQSPTHLIKTRGQQVTLRCSPKSGHDTVSWYQQALGQGPQFIFQYYEEEERQRGNFPDRFSGHQFPNYSSELNVNALLLGDSALYLCASSLPPTPPGELFFGEGSRLTVL.